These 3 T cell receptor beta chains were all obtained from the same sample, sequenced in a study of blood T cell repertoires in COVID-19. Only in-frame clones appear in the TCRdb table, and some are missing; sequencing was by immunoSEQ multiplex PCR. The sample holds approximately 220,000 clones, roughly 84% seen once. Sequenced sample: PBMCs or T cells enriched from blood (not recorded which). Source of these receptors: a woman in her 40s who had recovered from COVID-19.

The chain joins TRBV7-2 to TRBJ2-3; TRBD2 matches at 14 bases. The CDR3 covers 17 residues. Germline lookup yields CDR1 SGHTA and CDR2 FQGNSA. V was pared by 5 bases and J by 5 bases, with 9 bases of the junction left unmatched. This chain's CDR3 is CASSITSGTSGRDTQYF. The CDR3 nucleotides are TGTGCCAGCAGCATTACGTCCGGGACTAGCGGGAGAGATACGCAGTATTTT. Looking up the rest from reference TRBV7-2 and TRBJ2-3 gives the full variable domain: GAGVSQSPSNKVTEKGKDVELRCDPISGHTALYWYRQSLGQGLEFLIYFQGNSAPDKSGLPSDRFSAERTGGSVSTLTIQRTQQEDSAVYLCASSITSGTSGRDTQYFGPGTRLTVL.

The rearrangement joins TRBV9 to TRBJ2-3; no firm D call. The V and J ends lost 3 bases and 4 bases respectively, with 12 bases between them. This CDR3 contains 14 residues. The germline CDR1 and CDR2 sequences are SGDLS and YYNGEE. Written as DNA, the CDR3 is TGTGCCAGCAGCGCCCAGGCACCAGCAGATACGCAGTATTTT. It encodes CASSAQAPADTQYF.

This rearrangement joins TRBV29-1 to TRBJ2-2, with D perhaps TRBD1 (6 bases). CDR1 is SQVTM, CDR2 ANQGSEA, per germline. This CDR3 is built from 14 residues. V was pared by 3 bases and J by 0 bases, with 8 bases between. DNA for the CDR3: TGCAGCGTTGAGGACAGCCCGAACACCGGGGAGCTGTTTTTT. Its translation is CSVEDSPNTGELFF.